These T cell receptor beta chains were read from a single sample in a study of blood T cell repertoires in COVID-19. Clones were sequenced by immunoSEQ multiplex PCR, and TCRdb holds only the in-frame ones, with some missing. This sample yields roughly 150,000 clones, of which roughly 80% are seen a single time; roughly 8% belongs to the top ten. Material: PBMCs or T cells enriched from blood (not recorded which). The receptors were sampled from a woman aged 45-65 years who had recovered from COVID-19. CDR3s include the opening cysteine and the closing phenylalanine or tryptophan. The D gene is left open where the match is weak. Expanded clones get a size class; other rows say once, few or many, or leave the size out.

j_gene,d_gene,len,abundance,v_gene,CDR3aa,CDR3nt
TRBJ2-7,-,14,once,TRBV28,CASSEGTTEYEQYF,TGTGCCAGCAGCGAGGGGACAACGGAATACGAGCAGTACTTC
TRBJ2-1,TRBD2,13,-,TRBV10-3,CAPHSGGYNEQFF,TGTGCCCCCCATAGCGGGGGGTACAATGAGCAGTTCTTC
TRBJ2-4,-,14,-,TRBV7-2,CASSLGGTPNIQYF,TGTGCCAGCAGCTTAGGGGGCACCCCAAACATTCAGTACTTC
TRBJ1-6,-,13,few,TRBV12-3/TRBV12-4,CASSLTRNSPLHF,TGTGCCAGCAGTTTAACGCGGAATTCACCCCTCCACTTT
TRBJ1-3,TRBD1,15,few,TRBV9,CASSARDRAGNTIYF,TGTGCCAGCAGCGCCCGGGACAGGGCTGGAAACACCATATATTTT
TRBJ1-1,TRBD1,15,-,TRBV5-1,CASSPGQGASIEAFF,TGCGCCAGCAGCCCCGGACAGGGGGCTTCAATTGAAGCTTTCTTT
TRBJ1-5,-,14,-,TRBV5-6,CASSFGLGNQPQHF,TGTGCCAGCAGCTTTGGACTCGGTAATCAGCCCCAGCATTTT
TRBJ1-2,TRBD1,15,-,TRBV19,CASSIRGQGAKGYTF,TGTGCCAGTAGTATAAGGGGACAGGGGGCGAAGGGCTACACCTTC
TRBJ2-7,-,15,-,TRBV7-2,CASSRAYTSNYEQYF,TGTGCCAGCAGCAGGGCCTACACTAGTAATTACGAGCAGTACTTC
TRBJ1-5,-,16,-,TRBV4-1,CASSQGGLTGNQPQHF,TGCGCCAGCAGCCAAGGGGGTTTGACAGGCAATCAGCCCCAGCATTTT
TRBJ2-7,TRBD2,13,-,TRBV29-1,CSVETSGSYEQYF,TGCAGCGTGGAGACTAGCGGCTCCTACGAGCAGTACTTC
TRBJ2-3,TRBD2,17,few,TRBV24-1,CATSDPGTSGRADTQYF,TGTGCCACCAGTGACCCTGGGACTAGCGGGAGGGCAGATACGCAGTATTTT
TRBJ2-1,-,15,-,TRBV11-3,CASSLWGVVGNEQFF,TGTGCCAGCAGCTTATGGGGGGTCGTAGGCAATGAGCAGTTCTTC
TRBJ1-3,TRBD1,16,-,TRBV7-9,CASSSRQGASGNTIYF,TGTGCCAGCAGCTCCCGACAGGGGGCCTCTGGAAACACCATATATTTT
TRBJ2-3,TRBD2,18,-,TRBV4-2,CASSHELAGTSSTDTQYF,TGTGCCAGCAGCCATGAACTAGCGGGGACGTCTAGCACAGATACGCAGTATTTT
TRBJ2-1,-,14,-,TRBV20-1,CSASRHPVYNEQFF,TGCAGTGCTAGTCGACACCCGGTCTACAATGAGCAGTTCTTC
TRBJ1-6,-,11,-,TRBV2,CASSSPSPLHF,TGTGCCAGCAGTTCTCCTTCACCCCTCCACTTT
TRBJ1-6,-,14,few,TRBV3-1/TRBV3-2,CASSPRAENSPLHF,TGTGCCAGCAGCCCAAGAGCGGAGAATTCACCCCTCCACTTT
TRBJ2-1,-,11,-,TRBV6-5,CASRQGYEQFF,TGTGCCAGCAGGCAGGGTTATGAGCAGTTCTTC
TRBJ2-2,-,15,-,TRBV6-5,CASSRGGIVSGELFF,TGTGCCAGCTCTAGGGGGGGCATTGTATCCGGGGAGCTGTTTTTT
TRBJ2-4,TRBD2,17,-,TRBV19,CASSKAGTSGVFYIQYF,TGTGCCAGTAGTAAAGCCGGGACTAGCGGGGTATTTTACATTCAGTACTTC
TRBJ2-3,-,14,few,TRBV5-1,CASSLDRSTDTQYF,TGCGCCAGCAGCTTGGACAGGTCTACAGATACGCAGTATTTT
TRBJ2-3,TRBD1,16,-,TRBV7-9,CASSLGEGTVTDTQYF,TGTGCCAGCAGCTTGGGGGAAGGGACAGTCACAGATACGCAGTATTTT
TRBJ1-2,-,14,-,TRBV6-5,CASSYGATGNGYTF,TGTGCCAGCAGTTACGGAGCGACGGGAAATGGCTACACCTTC
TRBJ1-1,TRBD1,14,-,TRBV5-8,CASSLGTGNTEAFF,TGTGCCAGCAGCTTGGGGACAGGGAACACTGAAGCTTTCTTT
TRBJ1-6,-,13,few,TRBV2,CASRTDYNSPLHF,TGTGCCTCCCGGACAGACTATAATTCACCCCTCCACTTT
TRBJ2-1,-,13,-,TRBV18,CASSEASYNEQFF,TGTGCCAGCTCAGAGGCGTCCTACAATGAGCAGTTCTTC
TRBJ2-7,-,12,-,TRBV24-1,CATSDGITGQYF,TGTGCCACCAGTGATGGTATCACCGGGCAGTACTTC
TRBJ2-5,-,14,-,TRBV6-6,CASSYSGVQETQYF,TGTGCCAGCAGTTACTCAGGGGTCCAAGAGACCCAGTACTTC
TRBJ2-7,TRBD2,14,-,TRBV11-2,CASSLDQAGDEQYF,TGTGCCAGCAGCTTAGATCAAGCGGGGGACGAGCAGTACTTC
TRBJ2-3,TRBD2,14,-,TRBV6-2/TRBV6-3,CASSRLADTDTQYF,TGTGCCAGCAGCCGTCTAGCGGACACAGATACGCAGTATTTT
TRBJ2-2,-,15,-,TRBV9,CASRVGVSNTGELFF,TGTGCCAGCAGAGTCGGTGTCTCAAACACCGGGGAGCTGTTTTTT
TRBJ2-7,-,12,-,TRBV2,CASSVVSVEQYF,TGTGCCAGCAGTGTGGTGTCGGTCGAGCAGTACTTC
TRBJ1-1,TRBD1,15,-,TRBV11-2,CASSLVGTGNTEAFF,TGTGCCAGCAGCTTAGTAGGGACAGGGAACACTGAAGCTTTCTTT
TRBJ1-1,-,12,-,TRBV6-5,CASYFPTEEAFF,TGTGCCAGCTACTTTCCGACGGAGGAAGCTTTCTTT
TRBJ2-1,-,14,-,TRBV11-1,CASSSTPSYNEQFF,TGTGCCAGCAGCTCTACCCCAAGCTACAATGAGCAGTTCTTC
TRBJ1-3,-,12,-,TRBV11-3,CASSLSQGTIYF,TGTGCCAGCAGCTTATCTCAGGGCACCATATATTTT
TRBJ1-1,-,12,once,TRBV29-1,CSVDRVGTEAFF,TGCAGCGTTGACAGGGTGGGCACTGAAGCTTTCTTT
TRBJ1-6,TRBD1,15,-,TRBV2,CASNLWAGGNSPLHF,TGTGCCAGCAATCTTTGGGCAGGGGGGAATTCACCCCTCCACTTT
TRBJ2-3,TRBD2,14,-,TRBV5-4,CASKPTSGRDTQYF,TGTGCCAGCAAACCGACTAGCGGGAGGGATACGCAGTATTTT
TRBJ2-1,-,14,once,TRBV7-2,CASSGGGGYNEQFF,TGTGCCAGCAGCGGAGGGGGGGGATACAATGAGCAGTTCTTC
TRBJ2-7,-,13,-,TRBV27,CASSFRTPGEQYF,TGTGCCAGCAGTTTCCGAACCCCAGGAGAGCAGTACTTC
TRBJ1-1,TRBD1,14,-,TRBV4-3,CASSRDRGNTEAFF,TGCGCCAGCAGCCGGGACAGGGGAAACACTGAAGCTTTCTTT
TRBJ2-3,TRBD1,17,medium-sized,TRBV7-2,CASSFEPGQGIRDTQYF,TGTGCCAGCAGCTTTGAGCCGGGACAGGGGATTCGAGATACGCAGTATTTT